This is a list of T cell receptor beta chains from one sample in a study of T cells in Graves' hyperthyroidism and ophthalmopathy. TCRdb recomputed calls from the multiplex PCR reads with MiXCR, one row per CDR3 protein. The profile covers around 360,000 distinct CDR3 sequences, with about 15% appearing a single time and approximately 19% taken by the ten largest. The sequenced material came from blood. The receptor source for this set is an older woman with Graves' ophthalmopathy. Each CDR3 is given with its conserved first and last residue. Fields, in order: CDR3 DNA, CDR3 protein, D gene, clone size, J gene, V gene. D genes are given only for firm matches. The size field is filled for only some rows; it gives once, few, many or a size class.

TGCGCCAGCAGCTTCTACGGGACCGAAGAGACCCAGTACTTC,CASSFYGTEETQYF,.,.,TRBJ2-5,TRBV5-1
TGTGCCAGCAGACCTACAGGGGCCTACGAGCAGTACTTC,CASRPTGAYEQYF,TRBD1,many,TRBJ2-7,TRBV27
TGTGCCAGCACCCCCCCCCCGGGGACAGGTTATGGCTACACCTTC,CASTPPPGTGYGYTF,TRBD1,few,TRBJ1-2,TRBV28
TGTGCCAGCAGTGGACAGGACTATAGCAATCAGCCCCAGCATTTT,CASSGQDYSNQPQHF,.,many,TRBJ1-5,TRBV2
TGCAGTGCTAGAGTCCATCTAGCGACCTACAATGAGCAGTTCTTC,CSARVHLATYNEQFF,.,many,TRBJ2-1,TRBV20-1
TGCGCCAGCAGCCAAGATGGCGGGAGGGGTGCCGGGGAGCTGTTTTTT,CASSQDGGRGAGELFF,TRBD2,few,TRBJ2-2,TRBV4-1
TGTGCCAGCAGCGTAACAGGGCGGACTGAAGCTTTCTTT,CASSVTGRTEAFF,.,few,TRBJ1-1,TRBV9
TGTGCCAGCAGTTACTCGGGACTAGCGGGACCTGAGACCCAGTACTTC,CASSYSGLAGPETQYF,TRBD2,many,TRBJ2-5,TRBV6-2/TRBV6-3
TGCGCCAGCAGCTTGGGACTCCAAAATAATTCACCCCTCCACTTT,CASSLGLQNNSPLHF,.,.,TRBJ1-6,TRBV5-1
TGCGCCAGCAGCTTGACCGTACGCCCGGGCCAAGAGACCCAGTACTTC,CASSLTVRPGQETQYF,.,.,TRBJ2-5,TRBV5-1
TGTGCCAGCAGCCCGGTCGCTACGATTTCCTACGAGCAGTACTTC,CASSPVATISYEQYF,.,many,TRBJ2-7,TRBV7-2